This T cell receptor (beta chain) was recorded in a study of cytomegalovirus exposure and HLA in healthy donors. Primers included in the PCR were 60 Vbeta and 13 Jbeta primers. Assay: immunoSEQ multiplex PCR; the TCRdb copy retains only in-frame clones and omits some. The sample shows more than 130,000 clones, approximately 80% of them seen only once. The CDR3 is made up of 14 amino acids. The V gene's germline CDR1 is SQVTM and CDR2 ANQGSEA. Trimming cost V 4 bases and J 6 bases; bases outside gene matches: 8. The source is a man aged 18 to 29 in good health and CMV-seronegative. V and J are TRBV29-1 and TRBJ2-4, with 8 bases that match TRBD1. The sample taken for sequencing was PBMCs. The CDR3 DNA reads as TGCAGCGTTGTCGAGGACAGGGCTGCAAACATTCAGTACTTC. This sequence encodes CSVVEDRAANIQYF.